In its sample, the clone carrying this T cell receptor (beta chain) was seen many times. The sample comes from a study of T cells after yellow fever vaccination. Trimming shortened V by 2 bases and J by 15 bases, and 14 bases separated the two germline ends. Germline CDR1 and CDR2: SGHTA and FQGNSA. This CDR3 is 12 amino acids long. From the 5' RACE reads, TCRdb called clonotypes with MiXCR, one entry per CDR3 protein. Found here are tens of thousands of distinct CDR3 sequences, around 7% of them singletons; the top ten hold roughly two fifths. The TCR was taken from a man aged 30-40 years who received the YFV17D yellow fever vaccine. This chain connects TRBV7-2 to TRBJ2-1, with unresolved D. The sequencing here drew on CD8+ T cells sorted from PBMCs, taken on the day of the yellow fever booster vaccination. CDR3 sequence: CASSLTRDSWFF. In nucleotides, the CDR3 is TGTGCCAGCAGCTTAACAAGGGATTCGTGGTTCTTC.